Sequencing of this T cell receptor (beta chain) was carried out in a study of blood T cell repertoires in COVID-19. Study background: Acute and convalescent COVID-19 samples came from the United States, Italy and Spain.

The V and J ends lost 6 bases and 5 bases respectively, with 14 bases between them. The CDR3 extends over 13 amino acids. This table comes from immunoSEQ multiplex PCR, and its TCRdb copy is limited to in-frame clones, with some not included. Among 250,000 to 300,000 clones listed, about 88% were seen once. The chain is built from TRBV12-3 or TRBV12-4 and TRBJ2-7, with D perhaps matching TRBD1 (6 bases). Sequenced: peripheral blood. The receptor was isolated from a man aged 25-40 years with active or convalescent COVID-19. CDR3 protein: CASSRTGIDEQYF. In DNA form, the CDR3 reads TGTGCCAGCAGCAGAACAGGGATCGACGAGCAGTACTTC.